This TCR beta chain emerged from a study of a mutant IDH1 vaccine in newly diagnosed glioma. Notes on the study in general: Vaccine-induced immune responses were detected in around 93% of patients. Pseudoprogression seemed unrelated to changes in top peripheral T cell clonotypes.

The time point here: baseline, week 1 (first vaccination visit). Documented treatment: pre-vaccination baseline after standard-of-care therapy. New WHO grade 3 or 4 IDH1-mutant, ATRX-lost astrocytomas were present in all donors. Between the trimmed V and J ends, which lost 0 bases and 1 base, there was a span of 10 bases. The length of the CDR3 is 16 residues. CDR1 WNHNN and CDR2 SYGVQD come from the germline V gene (reference sequence). Assay: immunoSEQ multiplex PCR; the TCRdb copy retains only in-frame clones and omits some. Of approximately 52,000 clones in the sample, 65% to 80% were seen once. A word on this clone: The antigen remains unidentified.

The specimen was PBMCs, collected from a glioma patient treated with radiotherapy, temozolomide or both. The receptor comes from a woman aged 40 to 55 with glioma. The chain couples TRBV10-1 to TRBJ2-4, with a possible D match to TRBD2 (6 bases). CDR3: CASSESGAGAKNIQYF. DNA of the CDR3: TGCGCCAGCAGTGAGTCAGGTGCGGGGGCCAAAAACATTCAGTACTTC.